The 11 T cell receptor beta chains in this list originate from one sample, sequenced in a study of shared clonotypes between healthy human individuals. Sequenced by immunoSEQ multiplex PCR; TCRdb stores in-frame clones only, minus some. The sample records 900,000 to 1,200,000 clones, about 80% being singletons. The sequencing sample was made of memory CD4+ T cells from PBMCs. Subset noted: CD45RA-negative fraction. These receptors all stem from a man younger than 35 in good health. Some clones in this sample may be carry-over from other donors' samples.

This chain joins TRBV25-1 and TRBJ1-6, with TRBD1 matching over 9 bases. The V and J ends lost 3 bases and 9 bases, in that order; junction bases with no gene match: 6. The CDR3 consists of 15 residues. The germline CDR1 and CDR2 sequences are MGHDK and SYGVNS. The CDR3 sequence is CASSDTGGVGSPLHF. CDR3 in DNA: TGTGCCAGCAGTGATACAGGGGGCGTGGGTTCACCCCTCCACTTT.

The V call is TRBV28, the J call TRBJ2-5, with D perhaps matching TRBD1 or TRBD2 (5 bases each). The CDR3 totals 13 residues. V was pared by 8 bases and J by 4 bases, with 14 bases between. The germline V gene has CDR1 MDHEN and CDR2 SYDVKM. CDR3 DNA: TGTGCCAGCCGGGACGGAGGTTCAGAGACCCAGTACTTC. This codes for CASRDGGSETQYF.

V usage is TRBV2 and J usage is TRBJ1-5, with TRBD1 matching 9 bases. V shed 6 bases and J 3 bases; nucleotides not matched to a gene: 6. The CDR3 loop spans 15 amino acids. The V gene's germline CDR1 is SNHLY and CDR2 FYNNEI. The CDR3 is CASRTGGPSNQPQHF. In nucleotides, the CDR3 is TGTGCCAGCAGAACAGGGGGCCCCTCCAATCAGCCCCAGCATTTT.

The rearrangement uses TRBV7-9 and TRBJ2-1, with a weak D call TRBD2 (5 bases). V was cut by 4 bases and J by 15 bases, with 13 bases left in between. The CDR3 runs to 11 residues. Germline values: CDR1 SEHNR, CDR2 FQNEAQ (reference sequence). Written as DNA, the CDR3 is TGTGCCAGCAGCTCCCTGGACTGGGGGTTCTTC. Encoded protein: CASSSLDWGFF.

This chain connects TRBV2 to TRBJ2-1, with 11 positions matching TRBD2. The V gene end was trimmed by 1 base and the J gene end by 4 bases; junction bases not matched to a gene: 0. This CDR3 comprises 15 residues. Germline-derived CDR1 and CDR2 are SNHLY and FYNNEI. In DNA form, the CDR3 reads TGTGCCAGCAGTGAAGTAGCGGGAGGGTACAATGAGCAGTTCTTC. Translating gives CASSEVAGGYNEQFF.

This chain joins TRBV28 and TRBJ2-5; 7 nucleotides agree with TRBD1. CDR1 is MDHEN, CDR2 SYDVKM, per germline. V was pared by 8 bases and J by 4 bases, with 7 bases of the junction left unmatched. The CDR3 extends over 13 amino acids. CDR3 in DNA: TGTGCCAGCCGGAAAGGGGGCGTAGAGACCCAGTACTTC. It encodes CASRKGGVETQYF.

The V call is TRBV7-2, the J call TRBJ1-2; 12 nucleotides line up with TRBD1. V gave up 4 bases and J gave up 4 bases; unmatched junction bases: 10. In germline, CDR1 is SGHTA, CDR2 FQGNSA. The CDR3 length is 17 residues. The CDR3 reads CASSSSGQGALSYGYTF. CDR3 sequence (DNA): TGTGCCAGCAGCTCCTCGGGACAGGGGGCCTTATCCTATGGCTACACCTTC.

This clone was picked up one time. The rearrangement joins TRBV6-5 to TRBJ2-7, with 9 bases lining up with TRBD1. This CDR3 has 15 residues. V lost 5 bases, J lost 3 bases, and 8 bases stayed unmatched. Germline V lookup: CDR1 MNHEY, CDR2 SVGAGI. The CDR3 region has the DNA TGTGCCAGCAGTAGGGAAGGGACAGGGATCTACGAGCAGTACTTC. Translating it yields CASSREGTGIYEQYF.

DNA of the CDR3: TGTGCCAGCAGCTTGGAAGGGTTCTATGGCTACACCTTC. Residues: CASSLEGFYGYTF. The rearrangement joins TRBV5-8 to TRBJ1-2; D is uncertain. Trimming removed 0 bases from V and 4 bases from J, with 7 bases in between. CDR3 length: 13 amino acids. Per the germline V gene, CDR1 is SGHTS and CDR2 is YDEGEE.

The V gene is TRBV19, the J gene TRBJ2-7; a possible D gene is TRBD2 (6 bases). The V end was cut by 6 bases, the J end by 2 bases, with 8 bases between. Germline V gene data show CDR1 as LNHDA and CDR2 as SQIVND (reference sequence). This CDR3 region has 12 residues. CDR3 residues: CASSGSPYEQYF. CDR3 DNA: TGTGCCAGTAGCGGGAGTCCCTACGAGCAGTACTTC.

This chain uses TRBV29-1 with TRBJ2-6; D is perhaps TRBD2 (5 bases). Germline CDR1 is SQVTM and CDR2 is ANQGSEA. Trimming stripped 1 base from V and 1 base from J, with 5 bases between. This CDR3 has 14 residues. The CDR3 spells CSVEAGSGANVLTF. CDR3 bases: TGCAGCGTTGAAGCGGGGTCTGGGGCCAACGTCCTGACTTTC.